These 31 T cell receptor beta chains share one sample of origin, sequenced in a study of Ad26.COV2.S vaccination and SARS-CoV-2 variants. Generated by immunoSEQ multiplex PCR, the TCRdb table keeps only in-frame clones and is missing some. The profile shows under 250,000 clones, 87% of them singletons. As for treatment: over 15 received Ad26.COV2.S at low or high dose, single or two shots; five or six received placebo; per-sample allocation not given. Day 63 after the first injection of vaccine or placebo was the sampling time. Sequenced here: peripheral blood, sampled in a trial of Ad26.COV2.S vaccine versus placebo. These receptors originate from a person between 18 and 59 years old who received the Ad26.COV2.S COVID-19 vaccine or a placebo.

This chain joins TRBV6-2 or TRBV6-3 and TRBJ1-5; 7 bases are a match to TRBD1. The CDR3 contains 15 residues. Germline V gives CDR1 MNHEY, CDR2 SVGEGT. V shed 4 bases, J shed 9 bases, and the junction held 12 bases outside the gene matches. The CDR3 loop is CASSSPGQRFRPQHF. CDR3 nucleotide sequence: TGTGCCAGCAGTTCCCCGGGACAGCGGTTTCGGCCCCAGCATTTT.

This chain joins TRBV7-8 and TRBJ2-7; perhaps TRBD1 as D (5 bases). Trimming removed 5 bases at V and 7 bases at J, with 18 bases between. Germline CDR1 SGHVS, CDR2 FQNEAQ. CDR3 length: 14 residues. The CDR3: CASSGGMGLDEQYV. In DNA, the CDR3 is TGTGCCAGCAGCGGCGGAATGGGGCTAGATGAGCAGTACGTC.

V and J are TRBV7-6 and TRBJ1-6, with TRBD1 matching over 9 bases. This CDR3 contains 15 residues. J was trimmed by 8 bases and V by 0 bases; bases with no gene match: 2. Germline-derived CDR1 and CDR2 are SGHVS and FNYEAQ. The CDR3 protein is CASSLAGQGHSPLHF. DNA for the CDR3: TGTGCCAGCAGCTTAGCGGGACAGGGCCATTCACCCCTCCACTTT. The entire variable domain, with the rest obtained from reference TRBV7-6 and TRBJ1-6, is as follows: GAGVSQSPRYKVTKRGQDVALRCDPISGHVSLYWYRQALGQGPEFLTYFNYEAQQDKSGLPNDRFSAERPEGSISTLTIQRTEQRDSAMYRCASSLAGQGHSPLHFGNGTRLTVT.

As regards this clone: Other DNA sequences within the sample encode an identical CDR3. The chain links TRBV20-1 to TRBJ2-5; D remains unclear. Trimming shortened V by 3 bases and J by 2 bases, and 1 base separated the two germline ends. The germline V gene has CDR1 DFQATT and CDR2 SNEGSKA (reference sequence). The CDR3 sequence is 10 residues long. The CDR3, as DNA: TGCAGTGCTAGGCAAGAGACCCAGTACTTC. Translating it yields CSARQETQYF.

The rearrangement links TRBV6-2 or TRBV6-3 to TRBJ2-1, with 8 bases identical to TRBD2. Looked up from germline, CDR1 is MNHEY and CDR2 is SVGEGT. V lost 5 bases to trimming and J lost 5 bases; unmatched junction nucleotides: 8. This CDR3 is 15 amino acids long. CDR3 bases: TGTGCCAGCAGTACGGGGGGGCCGTCACACAATGAGCAGTTCTTC. Amino acids: CASSTGGPSHNEQFF.

J is TRBJ1-2 and V is TRBV30, with D hard to call. V lost 4 bases, J lost 4 bases, and 16 bases lay in between. Germline V gene data show CDR1 as GTSNPN and CDR2 as SVGIG (reference sequence). The CDR3 runs to 14 residues. CDR3 sequence: CAWTAPGDVYGYTF. CDR3 nucleotide sequence: TGTGCCTGGACGGCGCCAGGTGATGTCTATGGCTACACCTTC.

The chain links TRBV4-2 to TRBJ2-7; no clear D. The CDR3 spans 14 residues. Germline loops: CDR1 LGHNA, CDR2 YNFKEQ. V lost 0 bases, J lost 3 bases, and 9 bases lay in between. This CDR3 reads CASSQEPTHYEQYF. The CDR3 DNA sequence: TGTGCCAGCAGCCAAGAACCGACTCACTACGAGCAGTACTTC.

This chain connects TRBV5-4 to TRBJ1-2; weak D call: TRBD1 (6 bases). The length of the CDR3 is 14 residues. The V end was cut by 2 bases, the J end by 0 bases, with 8 bases between. Germline assignment: CDR1 SGHNT and CDR2 YYREEE (reference sequence). CDR3 loop: CASSFTGSNYGYTF. The CDR3 DNA sequence: TGTGCCAGCAGCTTTACAGGGTCTAACTATGGCTACACCTTC.

This clone was seen many times. The chain carries TRBV30 and TRBJ1-2; D gene ambiguous. CDR3 length: 13 residues. From germline, CDR1 is GTSNPN and CDR2 SVGIG (reference sequence). V gave up 1 base and J gave up 4 bases, with 10 bases separating them. Here the CDR3 reads CAWSGGDSYGYTF. Here the CDR3 DNA reads TGTGCCTGGAGTGGCGGAGATAGCTATGGCTACACCTTC. The full variable domain, with the rest looked up from reference TRBV30 and TRBJ1-2, is SQTIHQWPATLVQPVGSPLSLECTVEGTSNPNLYWYRQAAGRGLQLLFYSVGIGQISSEVPQNLSASRPQDRQFILSSKKLLLSDSGFYLCAWSGGDSYGYTFGSGTRLTVV.

The chain combines TRBV11-3 with TRBJ2-2; no clear D. Germline CDR1 SGHNT, CDR2 YENEEA. Trimming removed 3 bases from V and 4 bases from J, with 6 bases in between. There are 13 residues in the CDR3. CDR3 sequence: CASSLGFTGELFF. CDR3 bases: TGTGCCAGCAGCTTGGGCTTCACCGGGGAGCTGTTTTTT. Full variable domain (outside the CDR3, taken from reference TRBV11-3 and TRBJ2-2): EAGVVQSPRYKIIEKKQPVAFWCNPISGHNTLYWYLQNLGQGPELLIRYENEEAVDDSQLPKDRFSAERLKGVDSTLKIQPAELGDSAVYLCASSLGFTGELFFGEGSRLTVL.

This rearrangement joins TRBV19 to TRBJ1-5; TRBD1 agrees at 9 bases. Per the germline V gene, CDR1 is LNHDA and CDR2 is SQIVND (reference sequence). V lost 2 bases, J lost 2 bases, and 4 bases stayed unmatched. This CDR3 contains 16 residues. CDR3 bases: TGTGCCAGTAGTATAACAGGGGGCGGTCGCAATCAGCCCCAGCATTTT. It specifies CASSITGGGRNQPQHF.

J is TRBJ2-7 and V is TRBV6-2 or TRBV6-3; D call uncertain. Germline assignment: CDR1 MNHEY and CDR2 SVGEGT. With 4 bases removed from V and 3 bases from J, the gap between germline ends came to 10 bases. There are 13 residues in the CDR3. The DNA of the CDR3 is TGTGCCAGCAGTTGGATCTATTACTACGAGCAGTACGTC. Protein product: CASSWIYYYEQYV.

The V call is TRBV4-3, the J call TRBJ2-5; D not certain. Trimming took off 0 bases at V and 5 bases at J, with 10 bases between the two ends. CDR1 and CDR2 from the germline V gene are LGHNA and YSLEER. CDR3 length equals 14 residues. The CDR3 DNA reads TGCGCCAGCAGCCAAGACAAAACGTTGGAGACCCAGTACTTC. Amino acids: CASSQDKTLETQYF.

The chain uses TRBV9 and TRBJ1-5; 7 bases are a match to TRBD1. The V and J ends lost 3 bases and 3 bases, in that order; junction bases with no gene match: 6. Germline CDR1 SGDLS, CDR2 YYNGEE. The CDR3 has 15 residues. The CDR3 reads CASSGQGVVNQPQHF. DNA of the CDR3: TGTGCCAGCAGCGGGCAGGGGGTGGTCAATCAGCCCCAGCATTTT. The full variable domain, with the rest looked up from reference TRBV9 and TRBJ1-5, is DSGVTQTPKHLITATGQRVTLRCSPRSGDLSVYWYQQSLDQGLQFLIQYYNGEERAKGNILERFSAQQFPDLHSELNLSSLELGDSALYFCASSGQGVVNQPQHFGDGTRLSIL.

This chain uses TRBV28 with TRBJ2-5; TRBD1 might be the D (5 bases). V was clipped by 4 bases and J by 4 bases, with 19 bases between them. The CDR3 sequence is 16 residues long. Germline loops: CDR1 MDHEN, CDR2 SYDVKM. CDR3 bases: TGTGCCAGCAGTTCTTACTTGGACAAGTTGGGAGAGACCCAGTACTTC. Translated: CASSSYLDKLGETQYF.

This clone was counted a few times. The CDR3 nucleotides read TGTGCCAGCAGCGGAGGGACCCCCCGTAACACCGGGGAGCTGTTTTTT. Translated: CASSGGTPRNTGELFF. The gene calls are TRBV11-3 and TRBJ2-2; a possible D gene is TRBD2 (6 bases). The ends were cut back, 5 bases at V and 2 bases at J, with 15 bases in the middle. The CDR3 totals 16 residues. CDR1 and CDR2 (germline): SGHNT, YENEEA.

V and J are TRBV6-5 and TRBJ1-2, with D unclear. Germline-derived CDR1 and CDR2 are MNHEY and SVGAGI. Trimming took off 2 bases at V and 8 bases at J, with 6 bases between the two ends. This CDR3 is 11 amino acids long. CDR3 coding DNA: TGTGCCAGCAGTTACGGTTCCGGCTACACCTTC. It encodes CASSYGSGYTF.

The gene calls are TRBV12-3 or TRBV12-4 and TRBJ2-7; TRBD1 is a possible D gene (5 bases). The CDR3 totals 13 residues. Between the trimmed V and J ends, which lost 6 bases and 0 bases, there was a span of 9 bases. CDR3 loop: CASSLGHSYEQYV. The CDR3 DNA reads TGTGCCAGCAGCCTCGGACACTCCTACGAGCAGTACGTC.

The chain uses TRBV3-1 (or the pseudogene TRBV3-2) and TRBJ2-5, with D perhaps TRBD1 or TRBD2 (5 bases each). The CDR3 has 14 amino acids. Trimming pared 4 bases from V and 1 base from J, leaving 10 bases between. Looked up from germline, CDR1 is LGHDT and CDR2 is YNNKEL (reference sequence). The CDR3 here is CASSPTGTQETQYF. CDR3 nucleotide sequence: TGTGCCAGCAGCCCAACGGGGACCCAAGAGACCCAGTACTTC.

The rearrangement joins TRBV3-1 (or the pseudogene TRBV3-2) to TRBJ1-2, with 9 bases lining up with TRBD1. Losses at the gene ends were 4 bases for V and 10 bases for J; bases not matched to a gene: 13. Looked up from germline, CDR1 is LGHDT and CDR2 is YNNKEL (reference sequence). The CDR3 covers 15 residues. The CDR3 region is CASSRWFRDRVDYTF. CDR3 DNA: TGTGCCAGCAGCCGGTGGTTTAGGGACAGGGTAGACTACACCTTC.

This CDR3 is CASSSTGGMNTEAFF. The CDR3 nucleotides are TGTGCCAGCAGTTCGACGGGGGGGATGAACACTGAAGCTTTCTTT. The V and J genes are TRBV6-5 and TRBJ1-1; perhaps TRBD1 as D (5 bases). The germline gives CDR1 MNHEY, CDR2 SVGAGI. The CDR3 length is 15 residues. V dropped 4 bases and J dropped 0 bases, with 12 bases sitting between them.

This chain connects TRBV7-9 to TRBJ1-2; 8 bases are shared with TRBD1. CDR3 size: 14 residues. Per the germline V gene, CDR1 is SEHNR and CDR2 is FQNEAQ (reference sequence). The V gene end was trimmed by 6 bases and the J gene end by 3 bases; junction bases not matched to a gene: 6. Here the CDR3 reads CASRTTGEDYGYTF. CDR3 sequence (DNA): TGTGCCAGCAGAACGACAGGGGAAGACTATGGCTACACCTTC.

This chain connects TRBV6-1 to TRBJ2-3; 9 bases are a match to TRBD2. V shed 2 bases and J 0 bases; nucleotides not matched to a gene: 3. The CDR3 length is 16 residues. Germline V CDR1 and CDR2: MNHNS, SASEGT. The CDR3 coding sequence is TGTGCCAGCAGTGAACAGACTAGCGGTAGCACAGATACGCAGTATTTT. It codes for CASSEQTSGSTDTQYF.

Turning to this clone: The sample contains more than one DNA sequence encoding this CDR3. The CDR3 coding sequence is TGCAGCGTTGACAGGGGTGGGGGGGGCTACACCTTC. Translating it yields CSVDRGGGGYTF. The chain carries TRBV29-1 and TRBJ1-2, with D maybe TRBD1 (6 bases). This CDR3 spans 12 amino acids. Trimming removed 3 bases at V and 8 bases at J, with 13 bases between. Germline-derived CDR1 and CDR2 are SQVTM and ANQGSEA.

The chain carries TRBV30 and TRBJ2-2, with TRBD2 matching 14 bases. Trimming removed 0 bases from V and 1 base from J; junction bases left unmatched: 7. This CDR3 is built from 19 residues. Germline assignment: CDR1 GTSNPN and CDR2 SVGIG (reference sequence). For the CDR3, the DNA is TGTGCCTGGAGTGTTTGGAGGACTAGCGGGGGGAAGAACACCGGGGAGCTGTTTTTT. Its protein product is CAWSVWRTSGGKNTGELFF.

The chain couples TRBV21-1 to TRBJ2-7; no DNA check was done on the table's D call, TRBD1. TRBV21-1 is termed a pseudogene. This CDR3 has 15 amino acids. The CDR3 reads CASSNHLQGPDEQYV. The CDR3 DNA sequence: TGTGCCAGCAGCAACCATTTGCAGGGGCCCGACGAGCAGTACGTC.

The chain recombines TRBV5-1 with TRBJ2-1; D is perhaps TRBD1 or TRBD2 (6 bases each). Deletions cut 7 bases from V and 8 bases from J, with 31 bases between. Germline V gene data show CDR1 as SGHRS and CDR2 as YFSETQ. This CDR3 region has 18 residues. The DNA for the CDR3 is TGCGCCAGCGATAGGGGCTTTTTAGCGGCTCCAGGGGAGGATGAGCAGTTCTTC. The encoded protein is CASDRGFLAAPGEDEQFF. The whole variable domain, remainder taken from reference TRBV5-1 and TRBJ2-1, is KAGVTQTPRYLIKTRGQQVTLSCSPISGHRSVSWYQQTPGQGLQFLFEYFSETQRNKGNFPGRFSGRQFSNSRSEMNVSTLELGDSALYLCASDRGFLAAPGEDEQFFGPGTRLTVL.

The gene calls are TRBV5-4 and TRBJ1-2; D is unclear. The CDR3 runs to 13 residues. V was pared by 2 bases and J by 0 bases, with 5 bases between. Germline V gives CDR1 SGHNT, CDR2 YYREEE (reference sequence). CDR3 amino acids: CASSFRSNYGYTF. Written as DNA, the CDR3 is TGTGCCAGCAGCTTCCGGTCTAACTATGGCTACACCTTC. The whole variable domain, remainder taken from reference TRBV5-4 and TRBJ1-2, is ETGVTQSPTHLIKTRGQQVTLRCSSQSGHNTVSWYQQALGQGPQFIFQYYREEENGRGNFPPRFSGLQFPNYSSELNVNALELDDSALYLCASSFRSNYGYTFGSGTRLTVV.

Points on this clone: Other DNA sequences within the sample encode an identical CDR3. V is TRBV3-1 (or the pseudogene TRBV3-2) and J is TRBJ2-3, with 7 bases lining up with TRBD2. The CDR3 runs to 17 residues. CDR1 is LGHDT, CDR2 YNNKEL, per germline (reference sequence). J gave up 1 base and V 1 base, and 8 bases lay outside the gene matches. CDR3 residues: CASSQGLVAGGTDTQYF. CDR3 DNA sequence: TGTGCCAGCAGCCAAGGATTGGTGGCGGGGGGCACAGATACGCAGTATTTT.

The gene calls are TRBV7-8 and TRBJ1-3, with TRBD1 matching over 7 bases. Germline V lookup: CDR1 SGHVS, CDR2 FQNEAQ. This CDR3 is 16 amino acids long. V gave up 3 bases and J gave up 0 bases; unmatched junction bases: 5. The CDR3 nucleotides read TGTGCCAGCAGCTTGGGACAGCGGAGCTCTGGAAACACCATATATTTT. Translated: CASSLGQRSSGNTIYF.

The chain carries TRBV10-3 and TRBJ2-7, with 7 bases lining up with TRBD2. This CDR3 contains 16 residues. V was clipped by 0 bases and J by 0 bases; unmatched bases: 5. CDR1 is ENHRY and CDR2 is SYGVKD in the germline V gene. The CDR3 sequence is CAISESLGGSSYEQYF. The CDR3 coding sequence is TGTGCCATCAGTGAGTCACTCGGGGGGAGCTCCTACGAGCAGTACTTC.